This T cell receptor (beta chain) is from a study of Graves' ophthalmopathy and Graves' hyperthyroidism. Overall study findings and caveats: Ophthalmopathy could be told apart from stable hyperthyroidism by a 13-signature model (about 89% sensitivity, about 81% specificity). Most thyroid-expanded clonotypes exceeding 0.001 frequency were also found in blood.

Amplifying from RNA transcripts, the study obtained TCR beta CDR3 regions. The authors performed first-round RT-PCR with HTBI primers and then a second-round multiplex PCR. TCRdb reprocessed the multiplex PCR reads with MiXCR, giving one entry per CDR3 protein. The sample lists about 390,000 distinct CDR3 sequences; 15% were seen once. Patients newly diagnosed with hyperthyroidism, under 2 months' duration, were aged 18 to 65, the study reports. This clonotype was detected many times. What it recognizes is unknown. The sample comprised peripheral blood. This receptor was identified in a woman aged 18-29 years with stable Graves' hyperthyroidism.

The CDR3 is CATRSSLNTGELFF. CDR3 nucleotide sequence: TGTGCCACCCGGTCCTCCCTAAACACCGGGGAGCTGTTTTTT. This chain uses TRBV15 with TRBJ2-2; D unresolved. Deletions cut 8 bases from V and 2 bases from J, with 12 bases between. In germline, CDR1 is LNHNV, CDR2 YYDKDF (reference sequence). This CDR3 spans 14 amino acids.